This T cell receptor beta chain was found in a study of T cells in Graves' hyperthyroidism and ophthalmopathy. Study-level findings and limits: In blood, most of the thyroid clonotypes expanded above 0.001 were also present.

Amplification of TCR beta CDR3 regions used RNA as the template. The TCR CDR3 first-round RT-PCR relied on the HTBI primer set. From the multiplex PCR reads, TCRdb called clonotypes with MiXCR, one entry per CDR3 protein. The sample consists of 550,000 to 850,000 distinct CDR3 sequences, over 15% of them appearing once. Diagnosis of hyperthyroidism was new in patients aged 18 to 65, and its duration was under 2 months. Patients were excluded because of uncontrolled infection, other autoimmune disease, pregnancy or lactation. The sample, blood from the first hyperthyroidism diagnosis, precedes any ophthalmopathy symptoms. This clonotype has at least ten counts. The antigen is unknown. Sequencing was carried out using blood. This TCR was recovered from a woman between 50 and 59 years old with Graves' hyperthyroidism that later progressed to Graves' ophthalmopathy.

The CDR3 coding sequence is TGTGCCAGCAGTGACAGGGCGGAAGAGCAGTACTTC. As protein: CASSDRAEEQYF. This chain connects TRBV2 to TRBJ2-7; D possibly corresponds to TRBD1 (5 bases). Germline CDR1 SNHLY, CDR2 FYNNEI. The CDR3 loop spans 12 amino acids. V lost 3 bases to trimming and J lost 7 bases, with 10 bases between them.